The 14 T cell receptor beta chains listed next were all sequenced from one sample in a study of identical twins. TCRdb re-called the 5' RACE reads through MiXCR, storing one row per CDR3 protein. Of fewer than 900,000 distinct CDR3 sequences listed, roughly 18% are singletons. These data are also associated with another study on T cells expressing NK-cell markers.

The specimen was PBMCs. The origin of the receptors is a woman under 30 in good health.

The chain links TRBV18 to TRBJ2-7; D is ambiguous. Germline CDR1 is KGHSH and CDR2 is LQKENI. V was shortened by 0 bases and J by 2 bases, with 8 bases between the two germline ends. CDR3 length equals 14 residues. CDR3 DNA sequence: TGTGCCAGCTCACCACCGGCCACTCCCTACGAGCAGTACTTC. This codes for CASSPPATPYEQYF.

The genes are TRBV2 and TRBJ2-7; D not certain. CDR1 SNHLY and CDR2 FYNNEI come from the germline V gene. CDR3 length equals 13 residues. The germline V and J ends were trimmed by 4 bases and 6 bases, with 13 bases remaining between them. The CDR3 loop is CASSGPFLLEQYF. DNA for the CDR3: TGTGCCAGCAGTGGGCCGTTTCTTCTCGAGCAGTACTTC.

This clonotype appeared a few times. CDR3 nucleotides: TGTGCCAGCAAAAAGGACAGTAATAATTCACCCCTCCACTTT. Its translation: CASKKDSNNSPLHF. The V call is TRBV7-6, the J call TRBJ1-6, with D possibly matching TRBD1 (6 bases). The V end lost 7 bases, the J end lost 5 bases, and 12 bases lay between the germline ends. CDR3 length: 14 residues. CDR1 is SGHVS, CDR2 FNYEAQ, per germline. Full variable domain (remainder filled in from reference TRBV7-6 and TRBJ1-6): GAGVSQSPRYKVTKRGQDVALRCDPISGHVSLYWYRQALGQGPEFLTYFNYEAQQDKSGLPNDRFSAERPEGSISTLTIQRTEQRDSAMYRCASKKDSNNSPLHFGNGTRLTVT.

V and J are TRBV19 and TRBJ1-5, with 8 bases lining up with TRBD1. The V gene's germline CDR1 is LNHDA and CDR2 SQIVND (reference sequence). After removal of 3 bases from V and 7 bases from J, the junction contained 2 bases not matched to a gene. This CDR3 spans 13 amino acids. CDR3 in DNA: TGTGCCAGTAGTATTGACAGGGGCCAGCCCCAGCATTTT. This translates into CASSIDRGQPQHF.

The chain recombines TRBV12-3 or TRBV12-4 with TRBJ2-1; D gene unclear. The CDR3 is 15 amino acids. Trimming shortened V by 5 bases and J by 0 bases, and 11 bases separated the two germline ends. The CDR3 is CASSTRWSSYNEQFF. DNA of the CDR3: TGTGCCAGCAGTACCCGTTGGAGCTCCTACAATGAGCAGTTCTTC.

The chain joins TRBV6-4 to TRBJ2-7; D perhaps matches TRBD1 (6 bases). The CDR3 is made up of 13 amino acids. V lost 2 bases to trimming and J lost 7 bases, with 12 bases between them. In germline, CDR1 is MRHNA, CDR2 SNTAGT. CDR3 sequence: CASSDTGTGEQYF. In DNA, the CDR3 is TGTGCCAGCAGTGACACAGGGACGGGAGAGCAGTACTTC.

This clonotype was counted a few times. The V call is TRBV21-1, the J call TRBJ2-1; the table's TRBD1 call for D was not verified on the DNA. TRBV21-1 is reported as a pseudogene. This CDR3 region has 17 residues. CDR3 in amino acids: CASSKGDRGSSYNEQFF. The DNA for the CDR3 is TGTGCCAGCAGCAAGGGGGACAGGGGAAGCTCCTACAATGAGCAGTTCTTC.

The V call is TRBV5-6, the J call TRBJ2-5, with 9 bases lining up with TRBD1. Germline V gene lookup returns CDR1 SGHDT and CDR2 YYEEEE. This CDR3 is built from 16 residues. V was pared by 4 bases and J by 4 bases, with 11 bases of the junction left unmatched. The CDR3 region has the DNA TGTGCCAGCAGCCGTACCCCGGACAGGGGAGGAGAGACCCAGTACTTC. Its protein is CASSRTPDRGGETQYF.

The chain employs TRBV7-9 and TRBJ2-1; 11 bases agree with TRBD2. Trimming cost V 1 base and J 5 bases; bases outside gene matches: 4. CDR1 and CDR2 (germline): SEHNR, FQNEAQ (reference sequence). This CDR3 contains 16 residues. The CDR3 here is CASSLVGTSGNNEQFF. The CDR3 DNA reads TGTGCCAGCAGCTTAGTCGGGACTAGCGGAAACAATGAGCAGTTCTTC.

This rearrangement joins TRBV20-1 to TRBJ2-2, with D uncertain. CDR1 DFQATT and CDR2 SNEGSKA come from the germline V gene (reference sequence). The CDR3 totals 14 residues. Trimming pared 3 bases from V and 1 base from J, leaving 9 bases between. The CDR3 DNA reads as TGCAGTGCTAGTCCCCAGGAGAACACCGGGGAGCTGTTTTTT. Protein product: CSASPQENTGELFF.

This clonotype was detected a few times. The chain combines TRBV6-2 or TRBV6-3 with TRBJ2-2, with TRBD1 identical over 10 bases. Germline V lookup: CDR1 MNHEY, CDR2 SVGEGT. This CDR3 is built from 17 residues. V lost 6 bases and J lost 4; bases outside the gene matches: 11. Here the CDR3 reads CASRPLSGQGLTGELFF. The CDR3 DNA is TGTGCCAGCAGACCGCTGTCGGGACAGGGGCTCACCGGGGAGCTGTTTTTT.

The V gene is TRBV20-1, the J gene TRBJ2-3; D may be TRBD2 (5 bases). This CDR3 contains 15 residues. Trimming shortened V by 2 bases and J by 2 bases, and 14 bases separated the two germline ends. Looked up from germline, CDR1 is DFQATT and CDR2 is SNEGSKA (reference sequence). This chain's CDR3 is CSARRDEWVTDTQYF. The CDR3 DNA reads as TGCAGTGCTAGACGGGATGAGTGGGTCACAGATACGCAGTATTTT.

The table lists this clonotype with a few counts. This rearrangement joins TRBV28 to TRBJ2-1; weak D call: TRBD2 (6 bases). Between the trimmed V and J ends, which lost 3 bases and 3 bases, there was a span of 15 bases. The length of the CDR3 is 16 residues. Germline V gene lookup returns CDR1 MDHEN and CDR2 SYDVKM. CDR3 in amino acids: CASSFHPGVGYNEQFF. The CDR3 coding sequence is TGTGCCAGCAGTTTTCACCCGGGAGTAGGCTACAATGAGCAGTTCTTC. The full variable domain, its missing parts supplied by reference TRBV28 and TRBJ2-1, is DVKVTQSSRYLVKRTGEKVFLECVQDMDHENMFWYRQDPGLGLRLIYFSYDVKMKEKGDIPEGYSVSREKKERFSLILESASTNQTSMYLCASSFHPGVGYNEQFFGPGTRLTVL.

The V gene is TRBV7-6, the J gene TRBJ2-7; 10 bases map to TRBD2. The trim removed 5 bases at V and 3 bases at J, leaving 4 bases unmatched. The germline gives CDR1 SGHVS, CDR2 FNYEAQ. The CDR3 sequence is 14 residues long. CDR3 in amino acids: CASSVSGGDYEQYF. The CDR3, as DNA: TGTGCCAGCAGCGTAAGCGGGGGGGACTACGAGCAGTACTTC.